The text below deals with one T cell receptor beta chain. This clone was observed once. It has no known antigen specificity. There are no base qualities to consult, and no much larger clone falls within one base. The record originates from a study of blood T cell repertoires in COVID-19 (dated by TCRdb to 2020 to 2022). About the study as a whole: Samples from collaborators originated in the United States, Italy and Spain and spanned both the acute and convalescent phases of COVID-19. The repertoires were released in a freely available public database meant as a resource for research on the immune response to SARS-CoV-2. The material from the prospective study consisted of cDNA or gDNA derived from T cells, B-cell-depleted T cells, or PBMCs. A de-identified subject ID, COVID-19 status, age in years and sex were almost always included in the sample metadata. The samples were drawn from two sources: the first 160 participants of the ongoing ImmuneRACE study, and some 1,300 subjects contributed by 6 global collaborators. Where available, HLA class I and class II types were taken from metadata supplied by the sample provider and were not determined by assay-based typing. Subjects who had been exposed to COVID-19, were actively infected with it, or had recovered from it provided the deeply sampled blood TCRbeta repertoires that made up the dataset. Paper-wide results and their limitations: The quantity of clinical and demographic metadata differed by source and by participant and was supplied without curation.

The germline V gene encodes CDR1 SEHNR and CDR2 FQNEAQ (reference sequence). Its CDR3 holds 13 amino acids, cysteine through phenylalanine. The sequence is cut down to CDR3 DNA, 39 bases in frame from base 1. Deletion took 0 bases off V and 5 bases off J, with a span of 7 bases between the germline ends. At one collaborating source in Seattle, patients were enrolled during active infection and were followed longitudinally through the course of disease. The collaborating institutions used their own protocols to collect whole blood in K2EDTA tubes. For TCRbeta analysis, collaborator samples were shipped as frozen whole blood, as isolated PBMCs, or as DNA extracted from either sample type. TCRbeta CDR3 regions were amplified from genomic DNA using the immunoSEQ Assay, a bias-controlled multiplex PCR. The authors' pipeline ran thus. Within the assay, amplification of reference gene primers was used to estimate how many nucleated cells each sample contained. Sequence reads were collapsed and filtered to measure the absolute abundance of every unique TCRbeta CDR3 rearrangement. Productive Simpson clonality was computed per sample as the square root of Simpson's diversity index over productive rearrangements. Entries here come from immuneACCESS through TCRdb and include only in-frame sequences with V and J called. Some clones fail to appear in such tables; in the studies checked, an unresolved V gene covers under half of the shortfall, and the cause of the remainder is unknown. V, J and clone size are taken as reported in that table, and D and trimming were inferred from the DNA itself. Within this sample are roughly 150,000 clones, with 79% of them counted one time only. The ten largest make up 8.1% of the sample.

The sequencing sample was made of peripheral blood. This sequence was found in a woman aged 60 to 75 with COVID-19, enrolled during active disease. The sequence joins TRBV7-9 to TRBJ2-5; the D gene assignment is ambiguous. This receptor carries the CDR3 CASSLAQWETQYF. The bases read TGTGCCAGCAGCTTAGCCCAGTGGGAGACCCAGTACTTC.